One sample yielded the 3 T cell receptor beta chains listed below, sequenced in a study of T cell repertoires in cytomegalovirus infection (dated by TCRdb to the late 2010s). In the paper's terms, the treatment or condition label means: in vitro stimulation with specific CMV peptide epitopes to enrich CMV-specific T cells. Antigens for these TCRs are unknown. Sequenced on an Illumina HiSeq 1500. TCRdb redid the processing of the public reads, applying fastp at Q25 and MiXCR, and retained in-frame beta chains. One record per CDR3 amino acid sequence lists the most common genes and DNA. This sample comprises around 300,000 distinct CDR3 sequences, less than 25% of them detected only once. The ten largest clones capture roughly a fifth of the sample. The source material was cultured PBMCs, sampled from culture after CMV antigen stimulation. These receptor sequences come from a human donor in good health (CMV status not recorded). Some clones in this sample may be carry-over from other donors' samples.

The chain is built from TRBV19 and TRBJ1-2, with D perhaps TRBD1 (6 bases). The CDR3 covers 15 residues. Germline assignment: CDR1 LNHDA and CDR2 SQIVND (reference sequence). V gave up 3 bases and J gave up 6 bases, with 17 bases separating them. The CDR3 bases are TGTGCCAGTAGTATGGGTAACAGGGAAGGAGATGGCTACACCTTC. This codes for CASSMGNREGDGYTF.

The chain carries TRBV11-3 and TRBJ2-5; the D is unclear. The CDR3 length is 13 residues. Deletions cut 2 bases from V and 1 base from J, with 5 bases between. Germline V gene sequence: CDR1 SGHNT, CDR2 YENEEA. Written as DNA, the CDR3 is TGTGCCAGCAGCTTACCTTCCCAAGAGACCCAGTACTTC. The encoded protein is CASSLPSQETQYF.

The rearrangement links TRBV11-3 to TRBJ2-1; TRBD2 aligns across 12 bases. This CDR3 comprises 18 residues. V shed 5 bases and J 4 bases; nucleotides not matched to a gene: 12. Per the germline V gene, CDR1 is SGHNT and CDR2 is YENEEA. The CDR3 here is CASSTRLLAGGLYNEQFF. In DNA, the CDR3 is TGTGCCAGCAGCACAAGACTACTAGCGGGAGGTCTGTACAATGAGCAGTTCTTC. Full variable domain (outside the CDR3, taken from reference TRBV11-3 and TRBJ2-1): EAGVVQSPRYKIIEKKQPVAFWCNPISGHNTLYWYLQNLGQGPELLIRYENEEAVDDSQLPKDRFSAERLKGVDSTLKIQPAELGDSAVYLCASSTRLLAGGLYNEQFFGPGTRLTVL.